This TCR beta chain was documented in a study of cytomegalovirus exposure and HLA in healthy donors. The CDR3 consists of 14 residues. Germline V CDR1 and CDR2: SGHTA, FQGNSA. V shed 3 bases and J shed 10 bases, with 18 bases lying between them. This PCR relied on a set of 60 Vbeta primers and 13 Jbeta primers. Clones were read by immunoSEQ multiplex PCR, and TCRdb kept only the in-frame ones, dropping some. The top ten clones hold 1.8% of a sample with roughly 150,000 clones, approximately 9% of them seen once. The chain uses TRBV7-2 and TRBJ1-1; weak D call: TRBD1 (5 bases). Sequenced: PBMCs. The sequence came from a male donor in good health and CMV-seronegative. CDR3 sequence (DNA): TGTGCCAGCAGCTTCATCATCGGAAGGGGCGCAGCTTTCTTT. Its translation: CASSFIIGRGAAFF.